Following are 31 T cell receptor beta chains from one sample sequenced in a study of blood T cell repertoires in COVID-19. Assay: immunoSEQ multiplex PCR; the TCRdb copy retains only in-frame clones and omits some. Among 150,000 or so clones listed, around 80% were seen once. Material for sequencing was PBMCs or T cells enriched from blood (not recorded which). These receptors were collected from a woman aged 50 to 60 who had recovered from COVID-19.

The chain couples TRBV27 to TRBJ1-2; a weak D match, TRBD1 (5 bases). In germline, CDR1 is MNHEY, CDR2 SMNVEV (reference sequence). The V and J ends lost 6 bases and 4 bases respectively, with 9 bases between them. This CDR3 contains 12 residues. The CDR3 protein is CASRGGIYGYTF. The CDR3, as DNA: TGTGCCAGCAGGGGGGGGATCTATGGCTACACCTTC.

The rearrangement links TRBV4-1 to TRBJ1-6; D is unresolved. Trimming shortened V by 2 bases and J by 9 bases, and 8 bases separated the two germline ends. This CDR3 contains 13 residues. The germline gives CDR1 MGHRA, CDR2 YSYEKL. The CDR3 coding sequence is TGCGCCAGCAGCCAAACGTCCGGTTCACCCCTCCACTTT. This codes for CASSQTSGSPLHF.

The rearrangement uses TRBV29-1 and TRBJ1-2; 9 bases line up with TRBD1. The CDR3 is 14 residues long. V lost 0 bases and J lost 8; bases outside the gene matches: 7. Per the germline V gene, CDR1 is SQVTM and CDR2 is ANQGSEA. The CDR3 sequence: CSVEDPGQGQGYTF. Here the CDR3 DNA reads TGCAGCGTTGAAGATCCGGGACAGGGCCAGGGCTACACCTTC.

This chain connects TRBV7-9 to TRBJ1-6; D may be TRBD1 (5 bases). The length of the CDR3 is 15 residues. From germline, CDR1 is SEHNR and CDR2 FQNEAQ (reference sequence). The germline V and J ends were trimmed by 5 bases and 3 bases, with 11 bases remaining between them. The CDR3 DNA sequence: TGTGCCAGCAGCGGAGGGACCCTCTATAATTCACCCCTCCACTTT. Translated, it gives CASSGGTLYNSPLHF.

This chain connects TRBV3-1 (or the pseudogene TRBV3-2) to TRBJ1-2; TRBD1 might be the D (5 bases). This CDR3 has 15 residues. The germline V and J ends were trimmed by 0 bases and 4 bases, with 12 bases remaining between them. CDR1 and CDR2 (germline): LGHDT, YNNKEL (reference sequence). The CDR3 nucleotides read TGTGCCAGCAGCCAAGAAAGAAACAGGCTCTATGGCTACACCTTC. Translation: CASSQERNRLYGYTF.

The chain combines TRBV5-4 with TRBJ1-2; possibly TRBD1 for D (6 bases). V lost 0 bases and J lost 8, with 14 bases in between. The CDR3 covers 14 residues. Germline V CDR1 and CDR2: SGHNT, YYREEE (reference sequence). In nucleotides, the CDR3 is TGTGCCAGCAGCTTGGATGGGGGGGCGCGGGGCTACACCTTC. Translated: CASSLDGGARGYTF.

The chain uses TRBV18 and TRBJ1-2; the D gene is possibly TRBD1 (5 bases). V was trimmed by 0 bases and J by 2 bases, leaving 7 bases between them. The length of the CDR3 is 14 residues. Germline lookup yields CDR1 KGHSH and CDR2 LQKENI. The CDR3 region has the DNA TGTGCCAGCTCACCACCCGCAGGGAACTATGGCTACACCTTC. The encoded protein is CASSPPAGNYGYTF.

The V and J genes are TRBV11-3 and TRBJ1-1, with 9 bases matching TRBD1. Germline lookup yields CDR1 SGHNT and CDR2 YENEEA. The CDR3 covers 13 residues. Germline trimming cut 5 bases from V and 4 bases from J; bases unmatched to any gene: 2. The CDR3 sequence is CASSTDRGTEAFF. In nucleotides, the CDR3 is TGTGCCAGCAGCACGGACAGGGGCACTGAAGCTTTCTTT.

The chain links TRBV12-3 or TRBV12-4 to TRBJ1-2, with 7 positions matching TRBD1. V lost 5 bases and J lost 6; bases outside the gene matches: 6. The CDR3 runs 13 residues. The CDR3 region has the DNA TGTGCCAGCAGTCCCAGGGACAGTGATGGCTACACCTTC. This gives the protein CASSPRDSDGYTF.

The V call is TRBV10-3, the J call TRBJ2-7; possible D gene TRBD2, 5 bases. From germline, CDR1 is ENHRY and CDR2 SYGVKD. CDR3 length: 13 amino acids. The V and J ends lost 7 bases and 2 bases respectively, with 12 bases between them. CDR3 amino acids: CAIKMTGTYEQYF. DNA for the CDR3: TGTGCCATCAAAATGACGGGAACCTACGAGCAGTACTTC.

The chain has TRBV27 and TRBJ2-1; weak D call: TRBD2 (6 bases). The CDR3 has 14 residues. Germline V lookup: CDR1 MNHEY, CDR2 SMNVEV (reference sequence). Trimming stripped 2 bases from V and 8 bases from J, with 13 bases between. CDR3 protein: CASSLVLASDEQFF. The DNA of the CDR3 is TGTGCCAGCAGTTTAGTCCTAGCGTCCGATGAGCAGTTCTTC.

The CDR3 protein is CASSELNRANSPLHF. DNA for the CDR3: TGCGCCAGCAGTGAGTTGAACAGGGCTAATTCACCCCTCCACTTT. This chain uses TRBV10-1 with TRBJ1-6; TRBD1 is a possible D gene (6 bases). The CDR3 runs to 15 residues. V was clipped by 1 base and J by 6 bases, with 10 bases between them. Germline CDR1 and CDR2: WNHNN and SYGVQD (reference sequence).

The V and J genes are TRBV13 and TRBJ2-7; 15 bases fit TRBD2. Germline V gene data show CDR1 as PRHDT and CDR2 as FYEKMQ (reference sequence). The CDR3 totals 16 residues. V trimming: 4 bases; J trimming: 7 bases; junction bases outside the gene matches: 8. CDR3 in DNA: TGTGCCAGCAGCTATGGACTAGCGGGGGGGCTGCGGGAGCAGTACTTC. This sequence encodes CASSYGLAGGLREQYF.

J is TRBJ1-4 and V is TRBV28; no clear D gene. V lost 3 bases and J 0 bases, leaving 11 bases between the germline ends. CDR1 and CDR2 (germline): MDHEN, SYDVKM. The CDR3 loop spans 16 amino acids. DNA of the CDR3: TGTGCCAGCAGTTTCGCGGTCCACACAACTAATGAAAAACTGTTTTTT. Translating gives CASSFAVHTTNEKLFF.

The CDR3: CATSRPWDSTEAFF. The CDR3 DNA sequence: TGTGCCACCAGCAGACCCTGGGACAGCACTGAAGCTTTCTTT. This sequence joins TRBV15 and TRBJ1-1, with TRBD1 matching 7 bases. This CDR3 contains 14 residues. Germline V lookup: CDR1 LNHNV, CDR2 YYDKDF (reference sequence). With 2 bases clipped from V and 4 bases from J, the junction kept 4 bases outside the gene matches.

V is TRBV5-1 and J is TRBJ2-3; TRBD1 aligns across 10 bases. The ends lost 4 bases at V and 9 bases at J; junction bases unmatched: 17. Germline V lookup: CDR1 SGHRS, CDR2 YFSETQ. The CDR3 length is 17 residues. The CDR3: CASSLWADRGRLPTQYF. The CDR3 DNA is TGCGCCAGCAGCCTGTGGGCCGACAGGGGGCGACTTCCCACGCAGTATTTT.

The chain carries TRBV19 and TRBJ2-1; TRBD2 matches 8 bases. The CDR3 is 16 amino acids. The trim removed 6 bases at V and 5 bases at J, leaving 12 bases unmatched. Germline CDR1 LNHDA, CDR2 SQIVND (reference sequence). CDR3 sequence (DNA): TGTGCCAGTAGAAATAGCGGGGCCTCGAGCCACAATGAGCAGTTCTTC. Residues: CASRNSGASSHNEQFF.

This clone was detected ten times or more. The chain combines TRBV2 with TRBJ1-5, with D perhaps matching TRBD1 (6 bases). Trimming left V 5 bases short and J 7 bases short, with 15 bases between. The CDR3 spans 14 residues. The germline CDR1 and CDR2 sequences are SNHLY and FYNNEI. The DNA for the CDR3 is TGTGCCAGCAGTTTTTGGGGGGGCCGGCAGCCCCAGCATTTT. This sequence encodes CASSFWGGRQPQHF.

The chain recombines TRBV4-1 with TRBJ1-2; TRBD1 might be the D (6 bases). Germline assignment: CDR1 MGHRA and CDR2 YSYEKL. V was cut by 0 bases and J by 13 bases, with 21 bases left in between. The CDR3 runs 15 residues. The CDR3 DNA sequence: TGCGCCAGCAGCCAAGATTCGGAACAGGGACCCCCCCCCACCTTC. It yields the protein CASSQDSEQGPPPTF.

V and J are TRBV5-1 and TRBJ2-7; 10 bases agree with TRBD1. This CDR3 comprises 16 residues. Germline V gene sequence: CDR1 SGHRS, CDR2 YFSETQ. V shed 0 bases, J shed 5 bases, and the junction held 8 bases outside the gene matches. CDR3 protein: CASSLAGQGVSDEQYF. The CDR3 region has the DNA TGCGCCAGCAGCTTGGCCGGACAGGGGGTATCTGACGAGCAGTACTTC.

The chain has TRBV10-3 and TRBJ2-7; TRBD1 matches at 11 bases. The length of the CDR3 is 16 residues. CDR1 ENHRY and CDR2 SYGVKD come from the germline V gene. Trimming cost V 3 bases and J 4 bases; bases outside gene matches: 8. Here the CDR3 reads CAISEGQGQGAYEQYF. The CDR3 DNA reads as TGTGCCATCAGTGAAGGGCAAGGACAGGGGGCGTACGAGCAGTACTTC.

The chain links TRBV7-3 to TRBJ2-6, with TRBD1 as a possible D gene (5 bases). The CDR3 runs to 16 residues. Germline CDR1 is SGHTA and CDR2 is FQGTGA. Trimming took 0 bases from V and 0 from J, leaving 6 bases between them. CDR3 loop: CASSLTGPSGANVLTF. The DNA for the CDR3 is TGTGCCAGCAGCTTAACGGGGCCCTCTGGGGCCAACGTCCTGACTTTC.

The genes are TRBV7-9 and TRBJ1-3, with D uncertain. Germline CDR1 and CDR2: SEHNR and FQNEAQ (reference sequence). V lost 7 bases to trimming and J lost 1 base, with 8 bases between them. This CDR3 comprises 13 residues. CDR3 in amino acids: CASMEGSGNTIYF. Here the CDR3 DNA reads TGTGCCAGCATGGAGGGATCTGGAAACACCATATATTTT.

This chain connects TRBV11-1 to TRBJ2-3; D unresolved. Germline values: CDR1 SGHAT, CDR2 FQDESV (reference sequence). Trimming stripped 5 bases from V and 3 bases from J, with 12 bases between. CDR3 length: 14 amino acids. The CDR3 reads CASSRHPRTDTQYF. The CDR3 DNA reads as TGTGCCAGCAGCCGCCACCCACGGACAGATACGCAGTATTTT.

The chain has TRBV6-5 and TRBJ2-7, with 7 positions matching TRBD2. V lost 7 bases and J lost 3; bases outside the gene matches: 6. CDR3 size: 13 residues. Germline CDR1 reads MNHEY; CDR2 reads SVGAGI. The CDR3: CASTAQRGYEQYF. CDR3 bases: TGTGCCAGCACCGCCCAGCGGGGCTACGAGCAGTACTTC.

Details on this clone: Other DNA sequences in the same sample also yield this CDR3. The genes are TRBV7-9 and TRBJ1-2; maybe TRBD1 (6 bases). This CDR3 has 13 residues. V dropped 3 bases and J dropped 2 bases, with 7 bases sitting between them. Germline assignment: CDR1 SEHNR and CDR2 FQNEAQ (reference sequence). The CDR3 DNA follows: TGTGCCAGCAGCTTGCAGGGGAACTATGGCTACACCTTC. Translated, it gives CASSLQGNYGYTF.

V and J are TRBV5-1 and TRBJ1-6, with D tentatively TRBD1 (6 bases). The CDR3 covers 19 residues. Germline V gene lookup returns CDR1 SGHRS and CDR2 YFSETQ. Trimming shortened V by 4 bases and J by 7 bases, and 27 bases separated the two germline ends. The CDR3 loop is CASSPGVLGGGAKNSPLHF. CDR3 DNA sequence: TGCGCCAGCAGCCCCGGGGTCCTCGGTGGGGGCGCGAAAAATTCACCCCTCCACTTT.

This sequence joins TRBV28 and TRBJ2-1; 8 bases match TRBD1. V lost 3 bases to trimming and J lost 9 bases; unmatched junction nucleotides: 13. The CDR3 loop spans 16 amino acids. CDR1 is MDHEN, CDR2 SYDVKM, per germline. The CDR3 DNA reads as TGTGCCAGCAGTTTCGAGGGGGGACAGGATGGTGGTGAGCAGTTCTTC. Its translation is CASSFEGGQDGGEQFF.

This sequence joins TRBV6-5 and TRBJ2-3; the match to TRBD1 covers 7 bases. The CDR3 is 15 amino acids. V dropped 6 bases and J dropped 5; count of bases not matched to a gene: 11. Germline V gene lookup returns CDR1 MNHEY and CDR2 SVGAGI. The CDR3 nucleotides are TGTGCCAGCAGCCCCGGGACAGTGGTCAGAGATACGCAGTATTTT. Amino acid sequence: CASSPGTVVRDTQYF.

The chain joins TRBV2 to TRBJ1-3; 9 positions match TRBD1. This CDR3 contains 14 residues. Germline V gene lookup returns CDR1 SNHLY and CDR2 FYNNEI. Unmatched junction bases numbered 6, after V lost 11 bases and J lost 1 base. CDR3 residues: CAFRQGVSGNTIYF. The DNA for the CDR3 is TGTGCCTTTCGACAGGGGGTATCTGGAAACACCATATATTTT.

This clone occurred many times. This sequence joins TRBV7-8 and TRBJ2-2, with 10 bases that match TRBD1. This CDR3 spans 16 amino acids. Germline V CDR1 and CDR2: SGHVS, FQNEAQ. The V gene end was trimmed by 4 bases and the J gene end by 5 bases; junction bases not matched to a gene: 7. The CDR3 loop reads CASSWTGGQGTGELFF. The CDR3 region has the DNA TGTGCCAGCAGCTGGACAGGGGGGCAAGGAACCGGGGAGCTGTTTTTT.